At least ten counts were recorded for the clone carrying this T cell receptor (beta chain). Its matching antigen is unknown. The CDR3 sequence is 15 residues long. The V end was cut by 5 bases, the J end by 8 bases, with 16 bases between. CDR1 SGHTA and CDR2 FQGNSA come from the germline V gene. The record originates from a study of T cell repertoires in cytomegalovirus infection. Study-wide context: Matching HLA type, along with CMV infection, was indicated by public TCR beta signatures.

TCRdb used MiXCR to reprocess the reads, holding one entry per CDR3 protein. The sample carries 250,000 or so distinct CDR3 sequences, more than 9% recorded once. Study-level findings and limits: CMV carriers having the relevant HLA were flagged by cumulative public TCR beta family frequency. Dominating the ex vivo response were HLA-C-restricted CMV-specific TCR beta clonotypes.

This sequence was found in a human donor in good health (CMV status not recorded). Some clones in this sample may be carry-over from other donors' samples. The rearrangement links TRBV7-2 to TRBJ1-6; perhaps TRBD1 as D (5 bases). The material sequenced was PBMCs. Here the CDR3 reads CASSPFGGGDSPLHF. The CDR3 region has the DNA TGTGCCAGCAGCCCTTTCGGCGGGGGTGATTCACCCCTCCACTTT.